This TCR beta chain was observed in a study of T and B cells in COVID-19 patients (dated by TCRdb to the early 2020s). Regarding the study in general: In this study, adaptive immunity was profiled in COVID-19 patients who either had active infection or had recovered, using TRB and IGH repertoire sequencing of peripheral blood. A recovered cohort included more than 15 patients who provided some 20 samples, and most of these patients had mild to moderate COVID-19 treated on an outpatient basis. Median age was around 30 years in the recovered cohort versus about 68 years in the active-infection cohort. Of the roughly 20 patients in the active-infection cohort, about a dozen were critically ill and needed mechanical ventilation or ECMO. Comorbidities linked to unfavorable COVID-19 outcome were present in about 90% of the roughly 20 patients in the active-infection cohort. Over 7 million TCR sequences were analysed from a TCR and BCR sequence repository that comprised 30 to 45 patients and 65 or so time points. Two patients belonged to both the recovered and active cohorts because samples were available from active disease and after recovery. For the repertoire analyses, the comparison was an age-matched reference group of roughly 38 healthy donors who were negative for COVID-19 antibodies. As many as 9 follow-up blood samples were taken per patient, and some of the samples covered different disease stages within the same individual.

Genomic DNA extracted from blood was used in amounts of roughly 230-550 ng for amplification of TRB repertoires. V is clipped by 9 bases and J by 1 base, and the sequence between their germline boundaries is 25 bases long. The CDR3 numbers 18 residues from cysteine through phenylalanine. This entry keeps only the CDR3 DNA: 54 bases, framed from base 1. CDR1 and CDR2, looked up from the germline V gene (reference sequence), are LNHDA and SQIVND. The instrument given in TCRdb is Illumina MiSeq. TRB rearrangements were amplified by multiplex PCR with BIOMED2 TRB-A/B primer pools. Illumina-compatible adapters and 7-nucleotide sample barcodes were added to the amplicons in two consecutive PCRs. All library PCRs used Phusion HS II polymerase. The amplicons were purified from gel with the NucleoSpin Gel and PCR Clean-up kit, measured on Qubit, and combined at 4 nM. The quality of the amplicon pool was checked on an Agilent 2100 Bioanalyzer prior to Illumina next-generation sequencing. The original pipeline was this. Annotation of TRB rearrangements was done in MiXCR 3.0.8 with the default MiXCR reference library. Non-productive reads and sequences with fewer than 2 reads were excluded, and each unique CDR3 nucleotide sequence counted as one clone. Clonality, diversity, richness and V-J gene usage were computed in R 3.5.1. GLIPH2 was used for TCR clustering by CDR3 similarity, and generation probabilities were calculated by OLGA. Only GLIPH2 clusters with at least four unique TCR clonotypes present in at least three individuals were retained. Using fastp at Q25 and MiXCR, TCRdb reprocessed the public reads and kept productive beta chains. A single entry per CDR3 protein holds the most common genes and DNA from its merged rows. TCRdb, not the authors, supplied the V and J calls. The sample contains fewer than 9,500 distinct CDR3 sequences, approximately 29% of them found a single time. In total, the top ten clones hold under 30% of the sample.

This clonotype has just one count. What this receptor recognizes is not known. There are no base qualities to consult, and no much larger clone falls within one base. One read represents weak support. The paper as a whole reports these results and caveats: Blood samples obtained from mildly ill patients during symptoms, as well as early samples obtained from severe cases, were available only in scarce numbers. Specific T cell subsets (CD4+/Treg/CD8+) and sorted SARS-CoV-2-responsive or tetramer+ T cells had not yet been sequenced, with those experiments still ongoing. The size of the cohort was considered insufficient for assessing HLA contributions to COVID-19 susceptibility or severity. TRB repertoires were found to be highly clonal in active COVID-19, whereas diversity and richness at recovery were found to rise above healthy donor levels. The reported TCR clusters were said to need prospective validation before any clinical use. In patients with COVID-19, the usage of TRBV/TRBJ genes was reported to be strongly skewed. A total of about 2,400 TCR clusters were exclusive to the recovered cohort, and approximately 31 of those clusters were low-pGen clusters.

This receptor was taken from a human donor who had recovered from COVID-19. The chain links TRBV19 with TRBJ1-5; the D gene is possibly TRBD1, with 6 bases matching. The sample taken for sequencing was blood. The CDR3 here reads CASSKGDWTVQSNQPQHF. The DNA sequence is given as TGTGCCAGCAGCAAAGGGGATTGGACAGTCCAGAGCAATCAGCCCCAGCATTTT. Reference TRBV19 and TRBJ1-5 genes cover what lies past the CDR3, so the full variable domain is DGGITQSPKYLFRKEGQNVTLSCEQNLNHDAMYWYRQDPGQGLRLIYYSQIVNDFQKGDIAEGYSVSREKKESFPLTVTSAQKNPTAFYLCASSKGDWTVQSNQPQHFGDGTRLSIL.